This TCR beta chain appears in the sequencing data of a study of cytomegalovirus exposure and HLA in healthy donors. Notes on the study in general: First-cohort TCR clusters tended to co-occur in the roughly 120 validation repertoires, a later analysis found.

Assay: immunoSEQ multiplex PCR; the TCRdb copy retains only in-frame clones and omits some. The data contain fewer than 250,000 clones, about 83% of them singletons. This clone was counted a single time. The antigen is not known. The donors were members of the roughly 120-subject validation cohort (separate from the approximately 670-subject first cohort). The receptor comes from a man aged 18 to 29 in good health and CMV-seronegative. Material: PBMCs.

CDR3 nucleotides: TGTGCCAGCAGTGACTCGGCACAGGGTGGGGAGACCCAGTACTTC. Its protein product is CASSDSAQGGETQYF. The chain recombines TRBV2 with TRBJ2-5; possibly TRBD1 for D (6 bases). CDR3 size: 15 residues. Germline V CDR1 and CDR2: SNHLY, FYNNEI. V shed 3 bases and J shed 5 bases, with 16 bases lying between them.